In this sample, the clone carrying this T cell receptor beta chain turned up many times. The hyperthyroidism patients had a new diagnosis of under 2 months' duration and were aged 18 to 65. Other autoimmune diseases, uncontrolled infections, pregnancy or lactation ruled patients out of participation. The authors used Ficoll-Paque density gradient centrifugation to separate PBMCs. The input was about 10 ml of fresh peripheral blood. This record comes from a study of Graves' ophthalmopathy and Graves' hyperthyroidism. The CDR3 extends over 16 amino acids. CDR1 and CDR2 from the germline V gene are SGHAT and FQNNGV. With V trimmed by 4 bases and J by 1 base, 5 bases remained unmatched. Amplification targeted the TCR beta CDR3 regions, with RNA transcripts as the source material. The library came from an HTBI-primed first-round RT-PCR and a second-round multiplex PCR. A single record per CDR3 protein comes from TCRdb applying MiXCR to the multiplex PCR reads. Of roughly 380,000 distinct CDR3 sequences listed, approximately 15% were seen once; the top ten hold roughly 7%.

Sample: peripheral blood. This receptor was taken from a young woman with stable Graves' hyperthyroidism. This chain joins TRBV11-2 and TRBJ2-2; TRBD1 agrees at 8 bases. The CDR3 spells CASSSTGTGNTGELFF. In DNA form, the CDR3 reads TGTGCCAGCAGCTCGACCGGGACAGGGAACACCGGGGAGCTGTTTTTT.